The rows below give T cell receptor beta chains drawn from one sample of a study of T cell responses to AZD1222 COVID-19 vaccine. Produced via immunoSEQ multiplex PCR; TCRdb's table is partial and in-frame only. The table lists around 160,000 clones, approximately 88% of them singletons, with roughly 16% in the top ten. The sample consisted of peripheral blood, taken on day 0 of AZD1222 vaccination. The source is an adult in good health. CDR3s include the opening cysteine and the closing phenylalanine or tryptophan. A D gene is named only where the DNA matches it firmly. Size is stated for part of the rows, as once, few or many counts, or as a class when the clone is expanded.

TRBD1 | TRBJ2-3 | NA | TRBV6-4 | TGTGCCAGCAGTGAAGGGACAGGGGGAACAGATACGCAGTATTTT | CASSEGTGGTDTQYF
TRBD2 | TRBJ2-3 | NA | TRBV2 | TGTGCCAGCGGGGGGCTAGCGGGCCCCACAGATACGCAGTATTTT | CASGGLAGPTDTQYF
TRBD2 | TRBJ2-1 | NA | TRBV5-1 | TGCGCCAGCAGCTTGGCCCCTACTAGCGGGGGGGCCGGGGGCTACAATGAGCAGTTCTTC | CASSLAPTSGGAGGYNEQFF
NA | TRBJ1-4 | NA | TRBV18 | TGTGCCAGCTCATCTGACGCTGCAACTAATGAAAAACTGTTTTTT | CASSSDAATNEKLFF
TRBD1 | TRBJ1-1 | NA | TRBV28 | TGTGCCAGCAGGCCCCCGGGACAGGGGAACACTGAAGCTTTCTTT | CASRPPGQGNTEAFF
NA | TRBJ1-4 | NA | TRBV28 | TGTGCCAGCAGTTTACGGGGTACTAATGAAAAACTGTTTTTT | CASSLRGTNEKLFF
NA | TRBJ1-6 | NA | TRBV28 | TGTGCCAGCAAGCCTGATTGGGGGGCGGAATCACCCCTCCACTTT | CASKPDWGAESPLHF
NA | TRBJ2-3 | NA | TRBV7-2 | TGTGCCAGCAGCCCACCTCCCAGTGCGGGCAGCACAGATACGCAGTATTTT | CASSPPPSAGSTDTQYF
NA | TRBJ1-1 | few | TRBV5-6 | TGTGCCAGCAGCTTAGGTGGGCAGTTCCGGGACACTGAAGCTTTCTTT | CASSLGGQFRDTEAFF
NA | TRBJ1-4 | NA | TRBV5-1 | TGCGCCAGCAGCTTAGGTTTAAGTGGTGAAAAACTGTTTTTT | CASSLGLSGEKLFF
NA | TRBJ1-3 | once | TRBV28 | TGTGCCAGCAGTCTACTACAGAGCCCAGCCGAAGGAAACACCATATATTTT | CASSLLQSPAEGNTIYF
NA | TRBJ2-2 | few | TRBV28 | TGTGCCAGCACGGGGGCCATGCGGGAGCTGTTTTTT | CASTGAMRELFF
NA | TRBJ2-7 | NA | TRBV6-5 | TGTGCCAGCAGAACAACCGGGACCTACGAGCAGTACTTC | CASRTTGTYEQYF
NA | TRBJ1-1 | NA | TRBV7-2 | TGTGCCAGCAGCTTATATGCAGGTAGACTGGAGGGCACTGAAGCTTTCTTT | CASSLYAGRLEGTEAFF
TRBD2 | TRBJ2-1 | NA | TRBV5-1 | TGCGCCAGCAGCTCACTACCTCTAGCGGGGCCCTACAATGAGCAGTTCTTC | CASSSLPLAGPYNEQFF
TRBD1 | TRBJ1-1 | NA | TRBV30 | TGTGCCTGGAGTGGACAGGGATTGCTAGGAGCTTTCTTT | CAWSGQGLLGAFF
TRBD1 | TRBJ2-7 | NA | TRBV2 | TGTGCCAGCAGCCCGACAGGGGGGGGCTACGAGCAGTACTTC | CASSPTGGGYEQYF
TRBD1 | TRBJ1-2 | NA | TRBV9 | TGTGCCAGCAGCGTACTACCTCCGGGACAGGGAGGGGGCTACACCTTC | CASSVLPPGQGGGYTF
NA | TRBJ2-3 | NA | TRBV5-8 | TGTGCCAGCAGCGACTTGGTCTTGACCACAGATACGCAGTATTTT | CASSDLVLTTDTQYF
NA | TRBJ1-2 | NA | TRBV6-4 | TGTGCCAGCAGTGACGCCCCAGGAAGCTATGGCTACACCTTC | CASSDAPGSYGYTF
TRBD1 | TRBJ1-2 | NA | TRBV4-3 | TGCGCCAGCAGCCAAGAAGTAAACAGGGGGCGATATGGCTACACCTTC | CASSQEVNRGRYGYTF
NA | TRBJ2-1 | NA | TRBV25-1 | TGTGCCAGCAGTGTATCGGGCCATACCTTGTTGGAGGATGAGCAGTTCTTC | CASSVSGHTLLEDEQFF
TRBD2 | TRBJ2-7 | NA | TRBV11-2 | TGTGCCAGCAGCTCGACGCTAGCGGGGGGGTACGAGCAGTACTTC | CASSSTLAGGYEQYF
TRBD2 | TRBJ2-7 | NA | TRBV6-5 | TGTGCCAGCAGCCTTTCCTTAGCGGGTGAGCAGTACTTC | CASSLSLAGEQYF
NA | TRBJ2-3 | NA | TRBV24-1 | TGTGCCACCAGTGGGACACCCGCCTCCTTGTCTAGCACAGATACGCAGTATTTT | CATSGTPASLSSTDTQYF
NA | TRBJ1-2 | few | TRBV25-1 | TGTGCCAGCAGTGAAGTGGCGGAGGGGGACTATGGCTACACCTTC | CASSEVAEGDYGYTF
TRBD1 | TRBJ1-1 | NA | TRBV19 | TGTGCCAGTAGTTCGAGTCAGGGGGTGCGTGATGAAGCTTTCTTT | CASSSSQGVRDEAFF
NA | TRBJ1-5 | NA | TRBV25-1 | TGTGCCAGCAGTGCCACAGGGCACAATCAGCCCCAGCATTTT | CASSATGHNQPQHF
TRBD2 | TRBJ2-1 | NA | TRBV3-1/TRBV3-2 | TGTGCCAGCAGCCCTTCCGGGACTAGAGATGAGCAGTTCTTC | CASSPSGTRDEQFF
NA | TRBJ2-2 | NA | TRBV19 | TGTGCCAGTAGCCCCACGGCCCGCGGGGAGCTGTTTTTT | CASSPTARGELFF
NA | TRBJ1-1 | NA | TRBV12-3/TRBV12-4 | TGTGCCAGCAGCCGCAACACTGAAGCTTTCTTT | CASSRNTEAFF
NA | TRBJ1-6 | few | TRBV28 | TGTGCCAGCACCCTCGGGTCATTCTATAATTCACCCCTCCACTTT | CASTLGSFYNSPLHF
TRBD2 | TRBJ2-5 | NA | TRBV5-1 | TGCGCCAGCAGCATTAGCGGGGTTCAAGAGACCCAGTACTTC | CASSISGVQETQYF
NA | TRBJ2-2 | NA | TRBV4-1 | TGCGCCAGCAGCGAACTCTCGAACACCGGGGAGCTGTTTTTT | CASSELSNTGELFF
NA | TRBJ1-2 | NA | TRBV27 | TGTGCCAGCAGTTCCACCCCCCAGGGCAGGTATGGCTACACCTTC | CASSSTPQGRYGYTF
NA | TRBJ1-3 | few | TRBV4-2 | TGTGCCAGCAGCCAAGTCCTCCCAGGGACCGTCGCCGGGAACACCATATATTTT | CASSQVLPGTVAGNTIYF
TRBD1 | TRBJ1-2 | NA | TRBV2 | TGTGCCAGCAGGACTTCAGGGGGACTAAGTATTGGCTACACCTTC | CASRTSGGLSIGYTF
TRBD1 | TRBJ2-5 | NA | TRBV25-1 | TGTGCCAGCAGTGAGGACAGGGCTCTCCAAGAGACCCAGTACTTC | CASSEDRALQETQYF
NA | TRBJ2-1 | NA | TRBV5-4 | TGTGCCAGCAGCTGGGGGGCGGGTAGCTCCTACAATGAGCAGTTCTTC | CASSWGAGSSYNEQFF
TRBD1 | TRBJ1-2 | NA | TRBV6-1 | TGTGCCAGCAGTGAACCACAGGGGGCGCCTTATGGCTACACCTTC | CASSEPQGAPYGYTF
TRBD1 | TRBJ1-5 | once | TRBV7-3 | TGTGCCAGCAGCAGGGACAGGGCCAGCAATCAGCCCCAGCATTTT | CASSRDRASNQPQHF
TRBD1 | TRBJ1-3 | NA | TRBV2 | TGTGCCAGCACCGACAGGGAGTCGAGTCCAGACACCATATATTTT | CASTDRESSPDTIYF
NA | TRBJ1-1 | once | TRBV28 | TGTGCCAGCAGTATCCTAGGTCGGGTGAACACTGAAGCTTTCTTT | CASSILGRVNTEAFF
NA | TRBJ1-2 | NA | TRBV7-6 | TGTGCCAGCAGCCCTTCGGGATATGGCTACACCTTC | CASSPSGYGYTF
NA | TRBJ2-3 | NA | TRBV29-1 | TGCAGCGTAAGGGACACTAGCACAGATACGCAGTATTTT | CSVRDTSTDTQYF
NA | TRBJ1-1 | NA | TRBV19 | TGTGCCAGTAGTAGGGCAGGAGGGGGTCAGGACACTGAAGCTTTCTTT | CASSRAGGGQDTEAFF
NA | TRBJ2-7 | NA | TRBV10-3 | TGTGCCACCAAGGAGGCCGGGGGCGGGCCCTACGAGCAGTACTTC | CATKEAGGGPYEQYF
NA | TRBJ2-1 | once | TRBV27 | TGTGCCAGCAGTTCCAACTACAATGAGCAGTTCTTC | CASSSNYNEQFF
NA | TRBJ2-7 | NA | TRBV5-1 | TGCGCCAGCAGCTTGGGACCCAACTACGAGCAGTACTTC | CASSLGPNYEQYF
NA | TRBJ1-6 | NA | TRBV10-1 | TGCGCCAGCAGACAGGGCCCTAATTCACCCCTCCACTTT | CASRQGPNSPLHF
TRBD1 | TRBJ2-5 | NA | TRBV5-8 | TGTGCCAGCAGCTACCGGGACAGCAGGGCGGAGACCCAGTACTTC | CASSYRDSRAETQYF
TRBD2 | TRBJ2-7 | NA | TRBV5-1 | TGCGCCAGCAGCTTGGCCCCTAGCGGGGGCTACGAGCAGTACTTC | CASSLAPSGGYEQYF
NA | TRBJ2-1 | NA | TRBV3-1/TRBV3-2 | TGTGCCAGCAGCCAAGTCTCTGAGCAGTTCTTC | CASSQVSEQFF
NA | TRBJ2-7 | NA | TRBV19 | TGTGCCAGTAGTATAAATCTGGTCGGGAAGGGTAAGCAGTACTTC | CASSINLVGKGKQYF
TRBD1 | TRBJ2-1 | NA | TRBV14 | TGTGCCAGCAGCCCTAGGGACAGGTACAATGAGCAGTTCTTC | CASSPRDRYNEQFF
TRBD1 | TRBJ1-2 | NA | TRBV6-5 | TGTGCCAGCAGCCCCGGGACAGGGCGCGGCTACACCTTC | CASSPGTGRGYTF
TRBD1 | TRBJ1-2 | NA | TRBV19 | TGTGCCAGTAACCCCCCGACAGGGTCGAACTATGGCTACACCTTC | CASNPPTGSNYGYTF
NA | TRBJ1-2 | NA | TRBV4-3 | TGCGCCAGCAGCCAAGAGTGGGCGGGGCTCCCTCATGGCTACACCTTC | CASSQEWAGLPHGYTF
NA | TRBJ2-3 | NA | TRBV28 | TGTGCCAGCAGTTTACGGGCCCTAGCGGATACGCAGTATTTT | CASSLRALADTQYF
TRBD1 | TRBJ2-5 | NA | TRBV5-1 | TGCGCCAGCAGTCGAGGGGGCCAGGAAGAGACCCAGTACTTC | CASSRGGQEETQYF